These 11 T cell receptor beta chains share one sample of origin, sequenced in a study of shared clonotypes between healthy human individuals. Terminally differentiated effector memory CD45RA+ cells were excluded from the naive CD8 cells, which were CD45RO-negative and positively selected for CCR7. This table comes from immunoSEQ multiplex PCR, and its TCRdb copy is limited to in-frame clones, with some not included. The table lists fewer than 1 million clones, approximately 97% of them singletons, with over 0.2% in the top ten. The sequenced material came from naive CD8+ T cells sorted from blood. Every receptor here comes from a man aged 30-40 years in good health.

The chain employs TRBV15 and TRBJ2-1; D is unclear. The germline V gene has CDR1 LNHNV and CDR2 YYDKDF (reference sequence). The CDR3 covers 12 residues. The germline V and J ends were trimmed by 1 base and 10 bases, with 8 bases remaining between them. The CDR3 DNA reads as TGTGCCACCAGCAGAGCGGGCTCCGAGCAGTTCTTC. Protein: CATSRAGSEQFF.

This clone was seen a single time. V usage is TRBV7-9 and J usage is TRBJ1-2, with D uncertain. CDR1 and CDR2 (germline): SEHNR, FQNEAQ (reference sequence). V was cut by 5 bases and J by 2 bases, with 12 bases left in between. The CDR3 has 14 amino acids. This chain's CDR3 is CASSLRGGNYGYTF. CDR3 DNA: TGTGCCAGCAGCCTCCGTGGAGGAAACTATGGCTACACCTTC.

A single count supports this clone. This chain links TRBV11-3 with TRBJ2-2; D possibly corresponds to TRBD2 (5 bases). Deletions cut 4 bases from V and 7 bases from J, with 19 bases between. Germline lookup yields CDR1 SGHNT and CDR2 YENEEA. The CDR3 has 16 residues. CDR3 DNA sequence: TGTGCCAGCAGCTCCGACCAAACGGGAACGTTCGGGGAGCTGTTTTTT. It codes for CASSSDQTGTFGELFF.

The V gene is TRBV29-1, the J gene TRBJ2-1; 10 bases map to TRBD2. The J segment lost 7 bases and the V segment lost 7 bases, leaving 10 bases of the junction unmatched. The length of the CDR3 is 14 residues. CDR1 is SQVTM and CDR2 is ANQGSEA in the germline V gene. CDR3 amino acids: CSAHLAGVENEQFF. The CDR3 DNA reads as TGCAGCGCTCACCTAGCGGGAGTCGAGAATGAGCAGTTCTTC.

The gene calls are TRBV29-1 and TRBJ1-2; D is perhaps TRBD1 (6 bases). Trimming shortened V by 7 bases and J by 4 bases, and 10 bases separated the two germline ends. The V gene's germline CDR1 is SQVTM and CDR2 ANQGSEA. This CDR3 has 11 amino acids. The CDR3 here is CSAGQTYGYTF. The CDR3 bases are TGCAGCGCCGGACAGACCTATGGCTACACCTTC.

The chain uses TRBV9 and TRBJ2-1, with TRBD2 as a possible D gene (5 bases). V was clipped by 0 bases and J by 7 bases, with 20 bases between them. The CDR3 is 17 residues long. Germline V gene data show CDR1 as SGDLS and CDR2 as YYNGEE. CDR3 coding DNA: TGTGCCAGCAGCGTAGAGTCACGAGACTACTTAAGTAATGAGCAGTTCTTC. It is translated as CASSVESRDYLSNEQFF.

The chain uses TRBV2 and TRBJ2-7; 8 positions match TRBD1. CDR3 length: 12 amino acids. Germline loops: CDR1 SNHLY, CDR2 FYNNEI. V shed 10 bases, J shed 5 bases, and the junction held 7 bases outside the gene matches. CDR3 nucleotide sequence: TGTGCCATCACGGACAGGGTAAACGAGCAGTACTTC. Amino acids: CAITDRVNEQYF.

The chain combines TRBV10-2 with TRBJ1-5; D possibly corresponds to TRBD1 (5 bases). Trimming took 6 bases from V and 2 from J, leaving 14 bases between them. The CDR3 has 15 amino acids. CDR1 WSHSY and CDR2 SAAADI come from the germline V gene. In nucleotides, the CDR3 is TGCGCCAGCAGGCCTGGAAGAGGGGGCAATCAGCCCCAGCATTTT. Amino acid sequence: CASRPGRGGNQPQHF.

This chain joins TRBV10-3 and TRBJ1-5, with D possibly being TRBD1 (5 bases). The CDR3 is made up of 14 amino acids. Per germline, CDR1 ENHRY and CDR2 SYGVKD. Trimming removed 2 bases at V and 7 bases at J, with 12 bases between. The CDR3: CAISEAGSSQPQHF. CDR3 DNA sequence: TGTGCCATCAGTGAGGCAGGGTCGAGCCAGCCCCAGCATTTT.

The chain carries TRBV29-1 and TRBJ1-2; D remains ambiguous. CDR1 is SQVTM and CDR2 is ANQGSEA in the germline V gene. V was cut by 0 bases and J by 0 bases, with 14 bases left in between. This CDR3 is built from 16 residues. The CDR3 bases are TGCAGCGTTGAAGATACCCAGACTTTAGCTAACTATGGCTACACCTTC. It encodes CSVEDTQTLANYGYTF. Looking up the rest from reference TRBV29-1 and TRBJ1-2 gives the full variable domain: SAVISQKPSRDICQRGTSLTIQCQVDSQVTMMFWYRQQPGQSLTLIATANQGSEATYESGFVIDKFPISRPNLTFSTLTVSNMSPEDSSIYLCSVEDTQTLANYGYTFGSGTRLTVV.

Remarks on this clone: Distinct nucleotide sequences in the sample also encode this CDR3. The rearrangement links TRBV13 to TRBJ2-7; TRBD2 aligns across 7 bases. The germline gives CDR1 PRHDT, CDR2 FYEKMQ (reference sequence). The CDR3 extends over 15 amino acids. V lost 0 bases to trimming and J lost 6 bases; unmatched junction nucleotides: 8. In DNA, the CDR3 is TGTGCCAGCAGCTTAGGCAGGACTAGTTTGGGCGAGCAGTACTTC. Protein: CASSLGRTSLGEQYF.